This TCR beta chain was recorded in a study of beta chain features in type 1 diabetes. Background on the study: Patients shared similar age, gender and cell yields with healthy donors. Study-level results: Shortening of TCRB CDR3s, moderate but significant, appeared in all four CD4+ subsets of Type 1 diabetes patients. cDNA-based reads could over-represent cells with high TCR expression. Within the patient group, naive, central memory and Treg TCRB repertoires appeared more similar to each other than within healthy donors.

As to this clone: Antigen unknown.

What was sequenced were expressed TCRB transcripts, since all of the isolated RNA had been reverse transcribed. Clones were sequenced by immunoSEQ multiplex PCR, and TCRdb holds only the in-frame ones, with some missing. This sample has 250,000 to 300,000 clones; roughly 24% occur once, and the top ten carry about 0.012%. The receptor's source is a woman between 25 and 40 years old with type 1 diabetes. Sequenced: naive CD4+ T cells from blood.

CDR3 coding DNA: TGTGCCAGCAGCCAGCCGGGACAGGGGTCCCATGAGCAGTTCTTC. It is translated as CASSQPGQGSHEQFF. The chain recombines TRBV4-2 with TRBJ2-1; 10 bases are shared with TRBD1. This CDR3 comprises 15 residues. From germline, CDR1 is LGHNA and CDR2 YNFKEQ. Germline trimming cut 3 bases from V and 8 bases from J; bases unmatched to any gene: 7.